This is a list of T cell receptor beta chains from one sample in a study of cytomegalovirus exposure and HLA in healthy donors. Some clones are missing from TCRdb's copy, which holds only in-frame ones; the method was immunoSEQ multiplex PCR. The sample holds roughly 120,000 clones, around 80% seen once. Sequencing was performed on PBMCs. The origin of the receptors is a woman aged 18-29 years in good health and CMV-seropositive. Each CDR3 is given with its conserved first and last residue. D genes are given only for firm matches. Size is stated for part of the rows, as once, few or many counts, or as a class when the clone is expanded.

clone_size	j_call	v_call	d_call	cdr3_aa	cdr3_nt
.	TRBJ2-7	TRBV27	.	CASSSRDSSEQYF	TGTGCCAGCAGTTCCCGGGACTCGTCCGAGCAGTACTTC
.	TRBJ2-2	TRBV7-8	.	CASSLGLNTGELFF	TGTGCCAGCAGCTTAGGGCTTAACACCGGGGAGCTGTTTTTT
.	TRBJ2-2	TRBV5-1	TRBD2	CASSLDRLAANTGELFF	TGCGCCAGCAGCTTGGATAGGCTAGCGGCCAACACCGGGGAGCTGTTTTTT
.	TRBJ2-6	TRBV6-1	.	CASRTGSGANVLTF	TGTGCCAGCAGGACAGGCTCTGGGGCCAACGTCCTGACTTTC
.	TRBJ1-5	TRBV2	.	CASSEALTAGNQPQHF	TGTGCCAGCAGTGAAGCGCTTACGGCAGGGAATCAGCCCCAGCATTTT
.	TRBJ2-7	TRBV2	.	CASAPGHIDYEQYF	TGTGCCAGCGCCCCGGGACATATCGACTACGAGCAGTACTTC
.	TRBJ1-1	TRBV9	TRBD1	CASSDRTGDFAEAFF	TGTGCCAGCAGCGACCGGACAGGGGATTTTGCTGAAGCTTTCTTT
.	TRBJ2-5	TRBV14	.	CASSPFSGSGRETQYF	TGTGCCAGCAGCCCTTTTAGCGGCTCAGGGAGAGAGACCCAGTACTTC
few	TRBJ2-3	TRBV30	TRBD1	CAWSIQGDTQYF	TGTGCCTGGAGTATACAGGGGGATACGCAGTATTTT
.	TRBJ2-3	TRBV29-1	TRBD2	CSVGGLADPDTQYF	TGCAGCGTCGGAGGACTAGCGGACCCAGATACGCAGTATTTT
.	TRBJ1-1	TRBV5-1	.	CASSLEGGDTEAFF	TGCGCCAGCAGCTTGGAGGGGGGGGACACTGAAGCTTTCTTT
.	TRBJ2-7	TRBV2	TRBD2	CASRATSGPYEQYF	TGTGCCAGCAGAGCTACTAGCGGGCCCTACGAGCAGTACTTC
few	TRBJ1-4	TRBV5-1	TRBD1	CASSWGDRDEKLFF	TGCGCCAGCAGCTGGGGGGACAGGGATGAAAAACTGTTTTTT
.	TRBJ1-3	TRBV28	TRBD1	CASSGRQGLGNTIYF	TGTGCCAGCAGTGGCAGACAGGGATTGGGAAACACCATATATTTT
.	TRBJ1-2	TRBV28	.	CATYSLSYGYTF	TGTGCCACCTACAGTCTTAGCTATGGCTACACCTTC
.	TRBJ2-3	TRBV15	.	CATSRDSLQLVTDTQYF	TGTGCCACCAGCAGAGATTCCCTTCAACTAGTCACAGATACGCAGTATTTT
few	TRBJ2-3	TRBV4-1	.	CASSRTPTRDTQYF	TGCGCCAGCAGCCGGACTCCTACTAGAGATACGCAGTATTTT
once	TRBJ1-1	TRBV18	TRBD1	CASSLGQGGTEAFF	TGTGCCAGCTCCCTGGGACAGGGCGGCACTGAAGCTTTCTTT
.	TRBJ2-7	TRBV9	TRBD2	CASSLGTSGRTGHEQYF	TGTGCCAGCAGCCTCGGGACTAGCGGGAGGACGGGGCACGAGCAGTACTTC
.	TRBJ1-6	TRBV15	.	CATSRDFYSPLHF	TGTGCCACCAGTCGGGATTTTTATTCACCCCTCCACTTT
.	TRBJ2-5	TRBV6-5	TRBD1	CASRSPGTGRTQYF	TGTGCCAGCAGGAGCCCGGGGACAGGGAGGACCCAGTACTTC
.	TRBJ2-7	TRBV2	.	CASSEDGSALDEQYF	TGTGCCAGCAGTGAAGATGGGAGTGCCTTGGACGAGCAGTACTTC
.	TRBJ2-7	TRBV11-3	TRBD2	CASSPYGGSSYEQYF	TGTGCCAGCAGCCCCTACGGGGGGTCGTCCTACGAGCAGTACTTC
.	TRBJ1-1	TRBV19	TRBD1	CASSIMPGTGGNTEAFF	TGTGCCAGTAGTATAATGCCCGGGACAGGGGGGAACACTGAAGCTTTCTTT
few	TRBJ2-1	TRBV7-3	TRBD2	CASSLKAGGYYNEQFF	TGTGCCAGCAGCTTAAAAGCGGGAGGGTACTACAATGAGCAGTTCTTC
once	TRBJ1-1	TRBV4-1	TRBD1	CASSRQGDANTEAFF	TGCGCCAGCAGCCGACAGGGGGACGCGAACACTGAAGCTTTCTTT
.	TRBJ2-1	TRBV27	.	CASSSGSYNEQFF	TGTGCCAGCAGTTCCGGCTCCTACAATGAGCAGTTCTTC
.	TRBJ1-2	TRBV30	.	CAWTGGGLGGYTF	TGTGCCTGGACCGGCGGGGGGCTAGGTGGCTACACCTTC
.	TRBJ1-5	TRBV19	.	CASIDSLSNQPQHF	TGTGCCAGTATCGACAGTTTGAGCAATCAGCCCCAGCATTTT
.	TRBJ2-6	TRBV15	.	CATSSSVFSGANVLTF	TGTGCCACCAGCAGTTCTGTTTTCTCTGGGGCCAACGTCCTGACTTTC